This TCR beta chain was sequenced in a study of blood T cell repertoires in COVID-19 (dated by TCRdb to the early 2020s). For the study in its entirety: The collaborator samples originated in the United States, Italy and Spain and spanned the acute and convalescent phases of COVID-19. The material from the prospective study consisted of cDNA or gDNA derived from T cells, B-cell-depleted T cells, or PBMCs. Subjects who had been exposed to COVID-19, were actively infected with it, or had recovered from it provided the deeply sampled blood TCRbeta repertoires that made up the dataset. The repertoires were made available in a free public database intended to serve as a resource for research on the immune response to SARS-CoV-2. The samples were drawn from two sources: the first 160 participants of the ongoing ImmuneRACE study, and about 1,300 subjects contributed by 6 global collaborators. The sample metadata nearly always contained a de-identified subject ID, COVID-19 status, age in years and sex. Where HLA class I and class II types were available, the types were taken from metadata supplied by the sample provider, not from assay-based typing.

TCRbeta CDR3 regions were amplified from genomic DNA by means of the immunoSEQ Assay, a bias-controlled multiplex PCR. In the authors' own workflow: The number of nucleated cells in each sample was estimated from the amplification of reference gene primers within the assay. To quantify the absolute abundance of each unique TCRbeta CDR3 rearrangement, sequence reads were collapsed and filtered. For each sample, productive Simpson clonality was calculated as the square root of Simpson's diversity index over productive rearrangements. What TCRdb holds here is the immuneACCESS table cut down to in-frame rearrangements. Part of the clones is not present; checked against another copy, under half of the missing clones reflect an unresolved V gene, and the others are unexplained. The V and J calls and clone size were taken over from that table, and D and trimming were inferred from the DNA. This sample lists 60,000 or so clones; over 80% were detected once. The ten largest clones represent around 9.6% of the sample.

At one collaborating source in Seattle, patients were enrolled during active infection and were followed longitudinally through the course of disease. The collaborating institutions used their own protocols to collect whole blood in K2EDTA tubes. Collaborator samples were shipped for TCRbeta analysis as frozen whole blood, isolated PBMCs, or DNA extracted from either sample type. A single count supports this clone. The antigen it recognizes is unknown. It has no much larger one-base neighbor in the sample; base qualities were not kept. The germline V gene sets CDR1 to MDHEN and CDR2 to SYDVKM. Its CDR3 holds 14 amino acids, cysteine through phenylalanine. The DNA shown is the 42-base CDR3, in frame from base 1. V lost 5 bases and J lost 4 bases; the stretch between them is 14 bases long. Study-level results and caveats: How much clinical and demographic metadata was included differed by source and by participant, and the metadata was provided uncurated.

This sequence was found in a man aged 30 to 45 with COVID-19, enrolled during active disease. This sequence uses TRBV28 and TRBJ1-2; a confident D gene designation cannot be given. The sequenced material came from peripheral blood. The base sequence is TGTGCCAGCAGTCCTGGAGGGCGCTCCTATGGCTACACCTTC. Translated, it reads CASSPGGRSYGYTF.